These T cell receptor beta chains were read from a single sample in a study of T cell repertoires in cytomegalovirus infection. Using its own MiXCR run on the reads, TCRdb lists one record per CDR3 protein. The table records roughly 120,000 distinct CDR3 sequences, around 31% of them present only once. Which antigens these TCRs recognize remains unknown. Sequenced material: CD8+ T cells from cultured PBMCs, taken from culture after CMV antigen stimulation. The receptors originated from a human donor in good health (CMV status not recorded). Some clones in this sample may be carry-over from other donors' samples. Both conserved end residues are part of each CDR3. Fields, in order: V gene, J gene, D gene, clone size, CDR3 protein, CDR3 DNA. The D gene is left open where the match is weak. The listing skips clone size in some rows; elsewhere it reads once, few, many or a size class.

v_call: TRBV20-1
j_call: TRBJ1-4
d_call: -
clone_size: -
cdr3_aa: CSARVPVNEKLFF
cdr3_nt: TGCAGTGCTAGAGTACCGGTGAATGAAAAACTGTTTTTT

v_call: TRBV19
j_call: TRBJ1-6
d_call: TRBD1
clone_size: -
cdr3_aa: CASSIGTGYSPLHF
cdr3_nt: TGTGCCAGTAGTATAGGGACAGGGTATTCACCCCTCCACTTT

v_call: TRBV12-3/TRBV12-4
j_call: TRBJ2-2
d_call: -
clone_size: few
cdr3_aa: CASSFSGELFF
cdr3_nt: TGTGCCAGCAGTTTTTCCGGGGAGCTGTTTTTT

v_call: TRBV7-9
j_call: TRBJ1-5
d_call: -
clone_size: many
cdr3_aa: CASSSDSTIEPQHF
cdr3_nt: TGTGCCAGCAGCTCCGACAGTACTATAGAGCCCCAGCATTTT

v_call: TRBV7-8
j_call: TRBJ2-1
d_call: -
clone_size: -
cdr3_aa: CASSLYGGIYNEQFF
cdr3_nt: TGTGCCAGCAGCTTATATGGGGGGATCTACAATGAGCAGTTCTTC

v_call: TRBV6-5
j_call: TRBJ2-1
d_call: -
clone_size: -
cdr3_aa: CASSYCGASGNEQFF
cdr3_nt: TGTGCCAGCAGTTACTGCGGGGCCTCAGGGAATGAGCAGTTCTTC

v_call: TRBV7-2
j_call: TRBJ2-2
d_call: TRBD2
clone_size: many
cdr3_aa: CASSWTRPGELFF
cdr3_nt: TGTGCCAGCAGCTGGACTAGACCCGGGGAGCTGTTTTTT

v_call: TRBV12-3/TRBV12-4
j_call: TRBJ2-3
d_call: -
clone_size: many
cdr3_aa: CASSLRGSSTDTQYF
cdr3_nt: TGTGCCAGCAGTTTAAGGGGTTCTAGCACAGATACGCAGTATTTT

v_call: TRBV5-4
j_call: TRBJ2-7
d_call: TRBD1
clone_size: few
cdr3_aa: CASSSSTGGVYEQYF
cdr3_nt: TGTGCCAGCAGCAGCTCAACAGGGGGCGTCTACGAGCAGTACTTC

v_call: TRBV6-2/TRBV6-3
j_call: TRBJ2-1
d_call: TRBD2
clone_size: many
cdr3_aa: CASSAGRGGSYNEQFF
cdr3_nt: TGTGCCAGCAGTGCCGGGCGGGGGGGCTCCTACAATGAGCAGTTCTTC

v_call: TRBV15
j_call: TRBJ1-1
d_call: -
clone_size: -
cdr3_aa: CATKQVLNTEAFF
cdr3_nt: TGTGCCACCAAACAGGTTTTGAACACTGAAGCTTTCTTT

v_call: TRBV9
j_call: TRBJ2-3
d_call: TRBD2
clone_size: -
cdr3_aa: CASSLPTSGGYQGADTQYF
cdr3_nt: TGTGCCAGCAGCTTACCGACTAGCGGGGGTTACCAGGGCGCAGATACGCAGTATTTT

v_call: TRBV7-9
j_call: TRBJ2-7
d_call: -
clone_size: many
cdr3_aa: CASSFGGAYEQYF
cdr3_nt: TGTGCCAGCAGCTTCGGGGGAGCCTACGAGCAGTACTTC

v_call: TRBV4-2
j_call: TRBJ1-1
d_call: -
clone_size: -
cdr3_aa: CASSQGPLTEAFF
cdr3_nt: TGTGCCAGCAGCCAAGGTCCTCTCACTGAAGCTTTCTTT

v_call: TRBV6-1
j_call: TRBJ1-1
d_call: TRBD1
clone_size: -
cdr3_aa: CASNQGATEAFF
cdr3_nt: TGTGCCAGCAATCAGGGGGCCACTGAAGCTTTCTTT

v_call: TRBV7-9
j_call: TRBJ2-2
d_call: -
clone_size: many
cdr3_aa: CASSLLRGVTGELFF
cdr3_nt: TGTGCCAGCAGCTTACTCCGCGGGGTGACCGGGGAGCTGTTTTTT

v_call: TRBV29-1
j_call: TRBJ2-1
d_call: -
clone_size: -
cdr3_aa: CSVEEPAIRQFF
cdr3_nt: TGCAGCGTTGAAGAACCCGCTATACGGCAGTTCTTC

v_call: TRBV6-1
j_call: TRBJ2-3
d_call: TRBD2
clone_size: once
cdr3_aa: CASSYLFLAGATDTQYF
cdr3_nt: TGTGCCAGCAGTTACCTTTTCCTAGCGGGGGCCACAGATACGCAGTATTTT

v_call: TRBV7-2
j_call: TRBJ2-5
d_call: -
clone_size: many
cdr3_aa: CASSLVPGEETQYF
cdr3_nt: TGTGCCAGCAGCTTAGTACCAGGGGAGGAGACCCAGTACTTC

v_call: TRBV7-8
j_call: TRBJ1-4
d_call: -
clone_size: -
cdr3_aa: CASSPPTVNEKLFF
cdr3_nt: TGTGCCAGCAGCCCGCCGACAGTTAATGAAAAACTGTTTTTT

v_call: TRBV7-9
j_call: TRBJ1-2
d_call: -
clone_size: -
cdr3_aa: CASSLGSEGLGYTF
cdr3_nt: TGTGCCAGCAGCTTAGGATCGGAAGGGCTTGGCTACACCTTC

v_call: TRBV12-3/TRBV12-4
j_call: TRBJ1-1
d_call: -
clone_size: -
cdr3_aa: CASSLGGQMNTEAFF
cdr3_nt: TGTGCCAGCAGTTTAGGGGGCCAGATGAACACTGAAGCTTTCTTT

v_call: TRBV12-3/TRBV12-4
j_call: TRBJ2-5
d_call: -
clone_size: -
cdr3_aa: CASSLARTGETQYF
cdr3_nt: TGTGCCAGCAGTTTAGCGCGGACCGGGGAGACCCAGTACTTC

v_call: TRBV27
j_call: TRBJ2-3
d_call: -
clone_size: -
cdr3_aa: CASSPFVTGTTDTQYF
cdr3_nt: TGTGCCAGCAGTCCCTTTGTGACCGGGACGACAGATACGCAGTATTTT

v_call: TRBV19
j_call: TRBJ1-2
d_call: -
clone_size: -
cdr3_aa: CASTTQGGARYYGYTF
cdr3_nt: TGTGCCAGTACCACCCAAGGGGGGGCACGCTACTATGGCTACACCTTC

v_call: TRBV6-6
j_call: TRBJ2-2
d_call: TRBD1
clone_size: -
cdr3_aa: CASSSRQGPPGELFF
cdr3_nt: TGTGCCAGCAGTTCCAGACAGGGGCCCCCCGGGGAGCTGTTTTTT

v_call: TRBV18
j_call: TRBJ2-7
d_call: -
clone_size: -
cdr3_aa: CASSGTQGADPYEQYF
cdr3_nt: TGTGCCAGCTCCGGGACTCAGGGTGCGGATCCCTACGAGCAGTACTTC

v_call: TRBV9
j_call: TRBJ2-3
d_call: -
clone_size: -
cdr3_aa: CASSARDGTDTQYF
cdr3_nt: TGTGCCAGCAGCGCCCGGGACGGCACAGATACGCAGTATTTT

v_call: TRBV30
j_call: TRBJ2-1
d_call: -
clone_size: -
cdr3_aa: CAWTAAMGALKEQFF
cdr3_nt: TGTGCCTGGACCGCAGCAATGGGGGCCCTGAAGGAGCAGTTCTTC

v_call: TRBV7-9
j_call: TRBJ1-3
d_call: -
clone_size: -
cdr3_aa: CASSLVPRYSGNTIYF
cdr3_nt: TGTGCCAGCAGCTTAGTCCCTCGCTACTCTGGAAACACCATATATTTT

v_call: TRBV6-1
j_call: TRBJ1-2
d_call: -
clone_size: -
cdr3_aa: CASREDWRNYGYTF
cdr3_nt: TGTGCCAGCAGGGAGGACTGGCGGAACTATGGCTACACCTTC

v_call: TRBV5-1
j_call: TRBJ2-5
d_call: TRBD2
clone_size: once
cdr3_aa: CASSLALGGETQYF
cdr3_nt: TGCGCCAGCAGCTTGGCCTTGGGGGGGGAGACCCAGTACTTC

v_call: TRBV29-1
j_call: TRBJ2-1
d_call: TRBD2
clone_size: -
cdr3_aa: CSVDGGGIYNEQFF
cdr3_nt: TGCAGCGTTGACGGGGGGGGGATCTACAATGAGCAGTTCTTC

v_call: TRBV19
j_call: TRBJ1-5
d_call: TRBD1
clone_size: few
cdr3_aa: CASSGQQGSYQPQHF
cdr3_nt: TGTGCCAGTAGCGGACAACAGGGGTCGTATCAGCCCCAGCATTTT

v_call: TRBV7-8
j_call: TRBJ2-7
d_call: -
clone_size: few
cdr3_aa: CASIPSAGREQYF
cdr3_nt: TGTGCCAGCATCCCATCGGCGGGTCGCGAGCAGTACTTC

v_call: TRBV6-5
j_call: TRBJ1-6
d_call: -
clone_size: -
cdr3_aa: CASSPGNNSPLHF
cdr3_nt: TGTGCCAGCAGTCCAGGGAATAATTCACCCCTCCACTTT

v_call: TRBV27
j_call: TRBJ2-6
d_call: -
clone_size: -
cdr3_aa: CASSTATGANVLTF
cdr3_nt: TGTGCCAGCAGCACGGCCACTGGGGCCAACGTCCTGACTTTC

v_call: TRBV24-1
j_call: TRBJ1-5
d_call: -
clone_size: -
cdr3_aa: CATSDSDAAAQPQHF
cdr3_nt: TGTGCCACCAGTGATTCGGACGCGGCGGCTCAGCCCCAGCATTTT

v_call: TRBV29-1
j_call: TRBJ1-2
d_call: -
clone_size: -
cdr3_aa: CSVEWMDWANYGYTF
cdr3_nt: TGCAGCGTTGAATGGATGGACTGGGCTAACTATGGCTACACCTTC

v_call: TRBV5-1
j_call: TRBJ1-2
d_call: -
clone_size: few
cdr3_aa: CASSSPGPYGYTF
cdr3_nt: TGCGCCAGCAGCTCACCGGGGCCCTATGGCTACACCTTC

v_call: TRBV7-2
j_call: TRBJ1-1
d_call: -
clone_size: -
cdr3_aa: CASSPPGGATEAFF
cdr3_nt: TGTGCCAGCAGCCCTCCTGGAGGAGCTACTGAAGCTTTCTTT

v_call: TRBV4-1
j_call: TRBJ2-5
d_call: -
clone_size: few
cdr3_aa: CASSQEGGGPETQYF
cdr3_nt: TGCGCCAGCAGCCAAGAGGGGGGGGGCCCAGAGACCCAGTACTTC

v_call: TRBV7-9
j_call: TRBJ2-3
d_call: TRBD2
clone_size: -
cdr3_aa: CASSSIWGGEPDTQYF
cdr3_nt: TGTGCCAGCAGTTCAATTTGGGGGGGGGAACCAGATACGCAGTATTTT

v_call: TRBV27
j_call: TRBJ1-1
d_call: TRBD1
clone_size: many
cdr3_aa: CASSRQGTEAFF
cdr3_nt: TGTGCCAGCAGTCGACAGGGCACTGAAGCTTTCTTT

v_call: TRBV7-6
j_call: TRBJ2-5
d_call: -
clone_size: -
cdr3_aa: CASSTQLEFLETQYF
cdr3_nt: TGTGCCAGCAGCACACAATTAGAATTTTTGGAGACCCAGTACTTC

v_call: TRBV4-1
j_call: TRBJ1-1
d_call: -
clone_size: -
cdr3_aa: CASSPRWNENTEAFF
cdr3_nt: TGCGCCAGCAGCCCTCGTTGGAACGAGAACACTGAAGCTTTCTTT

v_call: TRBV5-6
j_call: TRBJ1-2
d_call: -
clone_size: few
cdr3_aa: CASSTGQFYGYTF
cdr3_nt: TGTGCCAGCAGCACCGGACAGTTCTATGGCTACACCTTC

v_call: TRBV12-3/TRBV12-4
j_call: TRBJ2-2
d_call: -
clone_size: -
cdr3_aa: CASTMRAGGELFF
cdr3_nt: TGTGCCAGCACAATGAGGGCTGGCGGGGAGCTGTTTTTT

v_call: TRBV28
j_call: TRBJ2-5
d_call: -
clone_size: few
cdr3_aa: CASSSPGAHQETQYF
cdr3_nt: TGTGCCAGCAGTTCCCCTGGGGCCCATCAGGAGACCCAGTACTTC

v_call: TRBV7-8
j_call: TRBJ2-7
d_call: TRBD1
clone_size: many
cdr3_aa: CASSLGTGLIDEQYF
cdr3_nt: TGTGCCAGCAGCTTAGGGACAGGGCTTATCGACGAGCAGTACTTC

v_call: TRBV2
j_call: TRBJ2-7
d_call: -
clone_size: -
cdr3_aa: CASTPPETEDEQYF
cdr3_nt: TGTGCCAGCACCCCCCCGGAGACAGAGGACGAGCAGTACTTC

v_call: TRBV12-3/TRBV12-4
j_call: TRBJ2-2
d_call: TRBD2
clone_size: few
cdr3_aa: CASSLLLAGDTGELFF
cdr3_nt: TGTGCCAGCAGTTTACTTCTAGCGGGGGATACCGGGGAGCTGTTTTTT

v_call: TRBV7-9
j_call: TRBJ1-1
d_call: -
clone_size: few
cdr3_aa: CASSPPYGTEAFF
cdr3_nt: TGTGCCAGCAGCCCACCTTATGGGACTGAAGCTTTCTTT

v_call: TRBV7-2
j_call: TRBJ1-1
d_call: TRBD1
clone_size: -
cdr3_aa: CASRRRQGRHQDTEAFF
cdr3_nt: TGTGCCAGCAGACGCAGACAGGGGCGGCATCAGGACACTGAAGCTTTCTTT